This TCR beta chain was sequenced in a study of TIL therapy for anti-PD-1-resistant metastatic lung cancer. The CDR3 contains 20 residues. The V gene's germline CDR1 is SGHVS and CDR2 FQNEAQ. The J segment lost 2 bases and the V segment lost 5 bases, leaving 21 bases of the junction unmatched. The libraries were made with immunoSEQ v3. Using immunoSEQ multiplex PCR, the repertoire was profiled, and TCRdb retains in-frame clones only, with some absent. The sample lists roughly 7,000 clones; under 65% were seen once. Described time point: pre-treatment sample, taken before nivolumab and TIL therapy. Pleural nodules or supraclavicular lymph nodes made up most of the excised metastases sampled.

The chain couples TRBV7-8 to TRBJ1-5, with TRBD1 identical over 7 bases. Specimen: tumor tissue, collected at baseline. The clonotype originates from a person aged 25-85 years with non-small cell lung cancer. CDR3 amino acids: CASSPKKQGPGGMGNQPQHF. The CDR3 DNA reads as TGTGCCAGCAGCCCTAAAAAACAGGGGCCCGGGGGCATGGGCAATCAGCCCCAGCATTTT. Filled out from reference TRBV7-8 and TRBJ1-5, the complete variable domain reads GAGVSQSPRYKVAKRGQDVALRCDPISGHVSLFWYQQALGQGPEFLTYFQNEAQLDKSGLPSDRFFAERPEGSVSTLKIQRTQQEDSAVYLCASSPKKQGPGGMGNQPQHFGDGTRLSIL.